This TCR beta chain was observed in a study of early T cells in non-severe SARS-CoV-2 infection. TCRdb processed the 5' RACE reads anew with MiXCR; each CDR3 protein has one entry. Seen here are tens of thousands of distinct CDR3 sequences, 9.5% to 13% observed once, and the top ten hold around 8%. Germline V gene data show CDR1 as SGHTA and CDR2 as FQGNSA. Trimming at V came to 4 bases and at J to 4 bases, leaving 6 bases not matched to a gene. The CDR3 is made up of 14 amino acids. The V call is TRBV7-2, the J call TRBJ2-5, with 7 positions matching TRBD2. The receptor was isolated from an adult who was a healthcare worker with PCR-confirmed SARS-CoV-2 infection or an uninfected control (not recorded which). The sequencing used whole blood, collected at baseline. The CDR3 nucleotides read TGTGCCAGCAGCTCGGGGTCGGGGGGAGAGACCCAGTACTTC. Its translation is CASSSGSGGETQYF.